Given below is one TCR beta chain in context. TCRdb fed the RT-PCR reads into MiXCR, producing one record per CDR3 protein. The repertoire consists of roughly 650,000 distinct CDR3 sequences, with about 14% occurring once and the leading ten covering 7.6%. The CDR3 spans 15 residues. With 2 bases clipped from V and 4 bases from J, the junction kept 5 bases outside the gene matches. The data derive from a study of response to subunit inactivated influenza vaccine. The sequencing used PBMCs from blood, collected approximately 15 days before vaccination. The chain carries TRBV12-3 or TRBV12-4 and TRBJ2-1, with TRBD2 matching 7 bases. This clonotype originated in a man aged 45 to 65 who received an inactivated influenza vaccine. The CDR3 coding sequence is TGTGCCAGCAGTTTAATACTAGCGAGGTACAATGAGCAGTTCTTC. Translated, it gives CASSLILARYNEQFF.